Listed below are T cell receptor beta chains from one sample, sequenced in a study of T-cell memory formation after mild COVID-19. MiXCR was run by TCRdb on the 5' RACE reads, yielding one entry per CDR3 protein. The table lists about 340,000 distinct CDR3 sequences, around 13% of them singletons. Sequencing was done on a sample of PBMCs or a T cell subset sorted from them (not recorded which). These receptors were taken from a man aged 18 to 30 who had mild COVID-19 (a few samples of this study predate the infection). Cell type and time point are not known. CDR3s include the opening cysteine and the closing phenylalanine or tryptophan.

j_call v_call cdr3_aa
TRBJ2-3 TRBV5-1 CASSLAYPDTQYF
TRBJ2-3 TRBV20-1 CSARDLRGLTDTQYF
TRBJ1-2 TRBV7-2 CASSLAPGADGYTF
TRBJ2-3 TRBV13 CASSSGLAGVTQYF
TRBJ2-3 TRBV12-3/TRBV12-4 CASSSYGLAGMSDTQYF
TRBJ2-1 TRBV7-7 CASSLVDGSAGGYNEQFF
NA TRBV6-5 CASSYEQGMVETQYF
TRBJ1-1 TRBV7-8 CASSRIVRDGTEAFF
TRBJ2-3 TRBV12-5 CASGTPLPRPDTQYF
TRBJ1-2 TRBV2 CASSEPLPTNYGYTF
TRBJ2-3 TRBV5-1 CASSDLTSTDTQYF
TRBJ2-7 TRBV6-2/TRBV6-3 CASSYVRSYEQYF
TRBJ2-2 TRBV27 CASSPPQGHSTGELFF
TRBJ2-7 TRBV4-1 CASSQAESGLSYEQYF
TRBJ2-1 TRBV7-3 CASTDSLAGGRNEQFF
TRBJ1-2 TRBV5-4 CASSLETSSYGYTF
TRBJ2-3 TRBV25-1 CASSEQGTDTQYF
TRBJ1-4 TRBV7-2 CASSLDGGGQGVGKLFF
TRBJ2-3 TRBV18 CASSPDQALQTEDTDTQYF
TRBJ1-2 TRBV30 CAWKAGTGGYTF
TRBJ2-1 TRBV24-1 CATGQGLYEQFF
TRBJ2-2 TRBV10-1 CATSQSSTGELFF
TRBJ2-1 TRBV6-2/TRBV6-3 CASSGYEQFF
TRBJ2-7 TRBV12-3/TRBV12-4 CASSSRAEGHEQYF
TRBJ2-6 TRBV6-1 CASSEASSGANVLTF
TRBJ2-1 TRBV29-1 CSVRDGAHNEQFF
TRBJ2-2 TRBV7-6 CASSRTSGGALGTGELFF
TRBJ2-5 TRBV7-9 CASSLGLLNSGETQYF
TRBJ2-1 TRBV7-2 CASSASVHEQFF